One and the same sample provided the 21 T cell receptor beta chains below, sequenced in a study of neurological immune-mediated disorders. In TCRdb, the 5' RACE reads were re-called with MiXCR into one record per CDR3 protein. The table includes about 82,000 distinct CDR3 sequences, just over 2.5% detected once. Sequences were obtained from PBMCs. These receptor sequences come from a woman between 25 and 40 years old with multiple sclerosis.

This clonotype was detected ten times or more. V and J are TRBV7-9 and TRBJ2-1; 7 nucleotides agree with TRBD2. Trimming took 1 base from V and 7 from J; bases not matched to a gene: 4. The CDR3 loop spans 14 amino acids. CDR1 is SEHNR and CDR2 is FQNEAQ in the germline V gene (reference sequence). The CDR3 loop reads CASSLVEAGNEQFF. The CDR3 DNA sequence: TGTGCCAGCAGCTTAGTTGAAGCGGGAAATGAGCAGTTCTTC.

This clonotype was counted many times. V gene TRBV20-1 combines with J gene TRBJ2-1; 9 positions match TRBD2. From germline, CDR1 is DFQATT and CDR2 SNEGSKA (reference sequence). This CDR3 comprises 14 residues. J was trimmed by 6 bases and V by 3 bases; bases with no gene match: 6. DNA of the CDR3: TGCAGTGCTAGGTTCCCGGGACTAGCCAATGAGCAGTTCTTC. Translation gives CSARFPGLANEQFF.

This clonotype was recorded at least ten times. The chain links TRBV20-1 to TRBJ2-1; perhaps TRBD1 as D (6 bases). Germline lookup yields CDR1 DFQATT and CDR2 SNEGSKA (reference sequence). Trimming stripped 3 bases from V and 12 bases from J, with 24 bases between. There are 15 residues in the CDR3. For the CDR3, the DNA is TGCAGTGCTAGTATAGGGGGAAGGCCCGTAATCGGGCAGTTCTTC. It specifies CSASIGGRPVIGQFF.

This clonotype was picked up many times. V and J are TRBV20-1 and TRBJ1-2, with 8 positions matching TRBD1. Unmatched junction bases numbered 7, after V lost 6 bases and J lost 4 bases. Germline lookup yields CDR1 DFQATT and CDR2 SNEGSKA (reference sequence). This CDR3 is 13 amino acids long. CDR3 amino acids: CSAGEGTGYGYTF. CDR3 bases: TGCAGTGCCGGAGAGGGGACAGGCTATGGCTACACCTTC.

This clonotype was seen many times. The rearrangement uses TRBV18 and TRBJ2-5; 7 bases are a match to TRBD2. This CDR3 is built from 14 residues. V was clipped by 5 bases and J by 1 base; unmatched bases: 4. Looked up from germline, CDR1 is KGHSH and CDR2 is LQKENI. The CDR3 reads CASSSAGPQETQYF. CDR3 coding DNA: TGTGCCAGCTCATCAGCGGGACCCCAAGAGACCCAGTACTTC.

In this sample, this clonotype turned up many times. The chain recombines TRBV4-2 with TRBJ2-7; 9 bases match TRBD1. Germline V gene sequence: CDR1 LGHNA, CDR2 YNFKEQ. The CDR3 has 17 amino acids. J lost 6 bases, V lost 2 bases, and 14 bases had no gene match. In nucleotides, the CDR3 is TGTGCCAGCAGCCAAAGGGCCCCACCGGGACAGGGAATCGAGCAGTACTTC. Translation: CASSQRAPPGQGIEQYF.

The CDR3: CASSQQGLRQPQHF. CDR3 sequence (DNA): TGTGCCAGTAGCCAACAGGGATTGCGGCAGCCCCAGCATTTT. The chain is built from TRBV19 and TRBJ1-5; weak D call: TRBD1 (6 bases). V dropped 6 bases and J dropped 7 bases, with 16 bases sitting between them. Germline assignment: CDR1 LNHDA and CDR2 SQIVND (reference sequence). The CDR3 covers 14 residues.

In its sample, this clonotype was seen many times. The chain joins TRBV5-5 to TRBJ2-3; D is uncertain. CDR3 length: 13 residues. Germline V gene data show CDR1 as SGHKS and CDR2 as YYEKEE (reference sequence). V dropped 9 bases and J dropped 0 bases, with 11 bases sitting between them. The CDR3 sequence: CATTAPSTDTQYF. The CDR3 DNA is TGTGCCACCACAGCCCCTAGCACAGATACGCAGTATTTT.

This clonotype appeared many times. The J gene is TRBJ1-6, the V gene TRBV3-1; 8 bases align to TRBD1. Germline loops: CDR1 LGHDT, CDR2 YNNKEL (reference sequence). Unmatched junction bases numbered 8, after V lost 4 bases and J lost 9 bases. The CDR3 runs 15 residues. As DNA, the CDR3 is TGTGCCAGCAGCCTTCGGACAGGGAGAAGTTCACCCCTCCACTTT. Translating gives CASSLRTGRSSPLHF. The full variable domain, with the rest looked up from reference TRBV3-1 and TRBJ1-6, is DTAVSQTPKYLVTQMGNDKSIKCEQNLGHDTMYWYKQDSKKFLKIMFSYNNKELIINETVPNRFSPKSPDKAHLNLHINSLELGDSAVYFCASSLRTGRSSPLHFGNGTRLTVT.

This clonotype was counted many times. This chain uses TRBV7-9 with TRBJ1-4, with D perhaps matching TRBD1 (6 bases). In germline, CDR1 is SEHNR, CDR2 FQNEAQ (reference sequence). This CDR3 region has 15 residues. Trimming removed 3 bases from V and 6 bases from J, with 14 bases in between. The CDR3 DNA reads as TGTGCCAGCAGCTTTTCCGGCAGGGGACATGAAAAACTGTTTTTT. It encodes CASSFSGRGHEKLFF.

About this clonotype: A much larger clonotype is one base distant, so this may be a read error. The chain employs TRBV20-1 and TRBJ1-5; D is unclear. The CDR3 loop spans 13 amino acids. Germline loops: CDR1 DFQATT, CDR2 SNEGSKA (reference sequence). The CDR3 is CSAQPRSSQPQNF. The CDR3 coding sequence is TGCAGTGCTCAACCCAGGAGTTCTCAGCCCCAGAATTTT.

In this sample, this clonotype turned up many times. This rearrangement joins TRBV29-1 to TRBJ1-1; no clear D gene. Deletions cut 1 base from V and 1 base from J, with 4 bases between. The V gene's germline CDR1 is SQVTM and CDR2 ANQGSEA. The CDR3 is 12 amino acids. The CDR3 spells CSVEGWNTEAFF. The CDR3 region has the DNA TGCAGCGTTGAAGGCTGGAACACTGAAGCTTTCTTT.

This clonotype was seen at least ten times. This chain uses TRBV7-2 with TRBJ2-7; 16 positions agree with TRBD2. J gave up 1 base and V 5 bases, and 8 bases lay outside the gene matches. CDR3 length: 18 amino acids. The germline CDR1 and CDR2 sequences are SGHTA and FQGNSA. The CDR3 coding sequence is TGTGCCAGCAGCCTCGGGACTAGCGGGAGGGTTCCATCCTACGAGCAGTACTTC. Protein: CASSLGTSGRVPSYEQYF. Filled out from reference TRBV7-2 and TRBJ2-7, the complete variable domain reads GAGVSQSPSNKVTEKGKDVELRCDPISGHTALYWYRQSLGQGLEFLIYFQGNSAPDKSGLPSDRFSAERTGGSVSTLTIQRTQQEDSAVYLCASSLGTSGRVPSYEQYFGPGTRLTVT.

This clonotype appeared many times. The CDR3 DNA reads TGCGCCAGCAGCTTGTTGGGGAGGACCTACGAGCAGTACTTC. Translated: CASSLLGRTYEQYF. The gene calls are TRBV5-1 and TRBJ2-7, with D possibly matching TRBD2 (6 bases). Germline CDR1 reads SGHRS; CDR2 reads YFSETQ. The CDR3 is made up of 14 amino acids. Trimming removed 1 base at V and 2 bases at J, with 10 bases between.

The chain recombines TRBV19 with TRBJ2-5; 9 nucleotides align to TRBD2. V dropped 9 bases and J dropped 5; count of bases not matched to a gene: 4. Germline CDR1 and CDR2: LNHDA and SQIVND (reference sequence). The CDR3 has 12 residues. Here the CDR3 DNA reads TGTGCCAGCACAGGGACTAGCGAGACCCAGTACTTC. Translated, it gives CASTGTSETQYF.

The sample holds many counts of this clonotype. The chain couples TRBV3-1 to TRBJ2-2, with TRBD2 identical over 8 bases. The CDR3 contains 16 residues. The V gene's germline CDR1 is LGHDT and CDR2 YNNKEL (reference sequence). J gave up 3 bases and V 4 bases, and 7 bases lay outside the gene matches. The CDR3: CASSPPGTRDTGELFF. The CDR3 DNA reads TGTGCCAGCAGCCCTCCCGGGACTAGGGACACCGGGGAGCTGTTTTTT.

About this clonotype: A much more abundant neighbour one base away suggests this may be a read error. This CDR3 is CASSPKGNTEAFF. The CDR3 DNA reads as TGTGCCAGCAGCCCAAAAGGGAACACTGAAGCTTTCTTT. The chain has TRBV7-9 and TRBJ1-1; no clear D gene. V was trimmed by 5 bases and J by 1 base, leaving 8 bases between them. This CDR3 has 13 amino acids. The germline V gene encodes CDR1 SEHNR and CDR2 FQNEAQ (reference sequence).

Many counts were recorded for this clonotype. The chain employs TRBV5-1 and TRBJ2-2; a possible D gene is TRBD1 (6 bases). The germline V gene has CDR1 SGHRS and CDR2 YFSETQ. V was clipped by 4 bases and J by 2 bases, with 12 bases between them. The CDR3 is 15 amino acids. CDR3 coding DNA: TGCGCCAGCAGCCGAGGGACACTTAACACCGGGGAGCTGTTTTTT. It codes for CASSRGTLNTGELFF.

This clonotype was recorded at least ten times. V usage is TRBV6-5 and J usage is TRBJ2-7; D is perhaps TRBD1 (5 bases). The germline V and J ends were trimmed by 5 bases and 4 bases, with 9 bases remaining between them. This CDR3 has 12 amino acids. Germline loops: CDR1 MNHEY, CDR2 SVGAGI. The CDR3 loop is CASSPQGYEQYF. DNA for the CDR3: TGTGCCAGCAGTCCCCAGGGTTACGAGCAGTACTTC.

Of note for this clonotype: A read error may explain this, as a much larger clone is one base away. The chain is built from TRBV7-9 and TRBJ1-1; D is possibly TRBD1 (5 bases). The CDR3 is 12 residues long. The germline V gene has CDR1 SEHNR and CDR2 FQNEAQ (reference sequence). The CDR3 DNA follows: TGTGACAGCAGCTTAATGGGACTCCAAGCTTTCTTT. Translation: CDSSLMGLQAFF.

CDR3 protein: CASSFRAGFDEQFF. CDR3 sequence (DNA): TGCGCCAGCAGCTTCCGGGCCGGGTTTGATGAGCAGTTCTTC. This chain links TRBV5-1 with TRBJ2-1; D gene unclear. The germline V and J ends were trimmed by 2 bases and 8 bases, with 14 bases remaining between them. The CDR3 is 14 amino acids. In germline, CDR1 is SGHRS, CDR2 YFSETQ.